These T cell receptor beta chains were read from a single sample in a study of cytomegalovirus exposure and HLA in healthy donors. The table came from immunoSEQ multiplex PCR; TCRdb's copy has only in-frame clones and leaves some out. The data contain 100,000 or so clones, 75% to 90% of them singletons. The sequenced sample was PBMCs. The receptor source for this set is a man aged 25-40 years in good health and CMV-seropositive. Both conserved end residues are part of each CDR3. D genes are given only for firm matches. Where a row states a size, it is once, few, many or the class of an expanded clone; other rows omit it.

NA,TRBD2,TRBV5-8,TRBJ2-3,TGTGCCAGCAAAGAGGGGACTAGCAAGGATACGCAGTATTTT,CASKEGTSKDTQYF
NA,TRBD2,TRBV4-2,TRBJ2-2,TGTGCCAGCAGCCAAGAAGCTAGCGGGGGGGCCACCGGGGAGCTGTTTTTT,CASSQEASGGATGELFF
NA,NA,TRBV7-9,TRBJ1-2,TGTGCCAGCACCTTCCCCCAGGGGAACAACTATGGCTACACCTTC,CASTFPQGNNYGYTF
NA,NA,TRBV4-1,TRBJ2-2,TGCGCCAGCAGCCAAGTCGGTGGGGCGGACACCGGGGAGCTGTTTTTT,CASSQVGGADTGELFF
NA,NA,TRBV9,TRBJ2-1,TGTGCCAGCAGCGTAGCTCTCCCCGGGTTTCTGTACAATGAGCAGTTCTTC,CASSVALPGFLYNEQFF
NA,NA,TRBV5-4,TRBJ1-2,TGTGCCAGCAGCCTAAGGACAGCCTATGGCTACACCTTC,CASSLRTAYGYTF
NA,TRBD1,TRBV11-3,TRBJ2-4,TGTGCCAGCAGCGAGGGGGCGGGAAACATTCAGTACTTC,CASSEGAGNIQYF
NA,NA,TRBV6-5,TRBJ2-7,TGTGCCAGCAGTTTGGGAAGGGGAGGCGAGCAGTACTTC,CASSLGRGGEQYF
once,NA,TRBV28,TRBJ2-7,TGTGCCAGCAGTTTATCAGGGTCCGGAACCTACGAGCAGTACTTC,CASSLSGSGTYEQYF
NA,NA,TRBV15,TRBJ2-3,TGTGCCACCAGCAGAGAGGATTGGACACTAGATACGCAGTATTTT,CATSREDWTLDTQYF
NA,NA,TRBV30,TRBJ1-2,TGTGCCTGGAGGGGCGGGGGCTCGCCCAACTATGGCTACACCTTC,CAWRGGGSPNYGYTF
few,NA,TRBV7-9,TRBJ1-1,TGTGCCAGCAGCCCGGTAACGGGGTGGACTGAAGCTTTCTTT,CASSPVTGWTEAFF
NA,TRBD2,TRBV19,TRBJ2-6,TGTGCCAGTAGTCCTTTCGCCGGGACTAGCGGGGGGCCCGGCTCTGGGGCCAACGTCCTGACTTTC,CASSPFAGTSGGPGSGANVLTF
NA,TRBD1,TRBV6-5,TRBJ2-2,TGTGCCAGCAGTTTGGTCGGGACAGGAGACACCGGGGAGCTGTTTTTT,CASSLVGTGDTGELFF
NA,TRBD2,TRBV6-5,TRBJ2-7,TGTGCCAGCAGTCTACTAGCGGGGGGCCCCTACGAGCAGTACTTC,CASSLLAGGPYEQYF
NA,NA,TRBV21-1,TRBJ1-2,TGTGCCAGAGGAGGTGAAGGGGGCGGCAAGGGCTACACCTTC,CARGGEGGGKGYTF
NA,TRBD2,TRBV2,TRBJ2-5,TGTGCCAGCAAGGCTCTTTGGACTAGCGGGGGAGAGGCCCAAGAGACCCAGTACTTC,CASKALWTSGGEAQETQYF
NA,TRBD1,TRBV11-3,TRBJ2-3,TGTGCCAGCAGCTTAACCGGACAGGGGAGCACAGATACGCAGTATTTT,CASSLTGQGSTDTQYF
NA,TRBD1,TRBV5-1,TRBJ1-5,TGCGCCAGCAGCCCCGGACAGGGGCTGAATCAGCCCCAGCATTTT,CASSPGQGLNQPQHF
NA,NA,TRBV6-5,TRBJ1-2,TGTGCCAGCAGTTCCGGGTGGGGGGGGGTTAACTATGGCTACACCTTC,CASSSGWGGVNYGYTF
NA,NA,TRBV11-2,TRBJ2-5,TGTGCCAGCAGCTTTGGACTGGTCCAAGAGACCCAGTACTTC,CASSFGLVQETQYF
NA,TRBD1,TRBV11-3,TRBJ2-7,TGTGCCAGCAGCCCCCGGACAGGTAGCAGCTACGAGCAGTACTTC,CASSPRTGSSYEQYF
NA,TRBD1,TRBV27,TRBJ1-1,TGTGCCAGCAGTTGGACAGGGGGTGACACTGAAGCTTTCTTT,CASSWTGGDTEAFF
NA,TRBD2,TRBV4-1,TRBJ2-7,TGCGCCAGCAGCCAATGGGGGGGCGAGCAGTACTTC,CASSQWGGEQYF
NA,TRBD2,TRBV4-1,TRBJ2-3,TGCGCCAGCAGCCAGGGGACGGGGGGGGCAGATACGCAGTATTTT,CASSQGTGGADTQYF
NA,TRBD2,TRBV5-1,TRBJ2-7,TGCGCCAGCAGCCCAACGACTAGCGGGGGGCCCTCCTACGAGCAGTACTTC,CASSPTTSGGPSYEQYF
NA,NA,TRBV30,TRBJ1-1,TGTGCCTGGAGGCAGGGAGGAGTCCTTAACACTGAAGCTTTCTTT,CAWRQGGVLNTEAFF
NA,TRBD2,TRBV7-9,TRBJ2-3,TGTGCCAGCAGCCCAGACTACCAGCGGGGGAGCACAGATACGCAGTATTTT,CASSPDYQRGSTDTQYF
once,NA,TRBV4-1,TRBJ2-3,TGCGCCAGCAGCCAAGAGGAGGGGTCAGATACGCAGTATTTT,CASSQEEGSDTQYF
once,NA,TRBV5-1,TRBJ1-6,TGCGCCAGCAGCTTGGTGGCAGGGCGTTATAATTCACCCCTCCACTTT,CASSLVAGRYNSPLHF
NA,TRBD2,TRBV6-5,TRBJ2-3,TGTGCCTCCCGTGGGGAGGGGTTGACAGATACGCAGTATTTT,CASRGEGLTDTQYF
NA,NA,TRBV6-6,TRBJ1-5,TGTGCCAGCAGTTACGGGGGCTATCAGCCCCAGCATTTT,CASSYGGYQPQHF
few,NA,TRBV4-1,TRBJ2-5,TGCGCCAGCAGCCAAATCTTGAGGGCGCAAGAGACCCAGTACTTC,CASSQILRAQETQYF
NA,NA,TRBV25-1,TRBJ1-2,TGTGCCAGCAGCATCCAAACGGGGGGGACGGAGGGCTACACCTTC,CASSIQTGGTEGYTF